This TCR beta chain was retrieved from a study of blood T cell repertoires in COVID-19. The overall study: Italy, Spain and the United States were the sources of the convalescent and acute COVID-19 samples. In each case, the material was cDNA or gDNA derived from T cells, B-cell-depleted T cells, or PBMCs.

In the study's own analysis: The assay estimated nucleated cells by amplifying reference gene primers. Measured with immunoSEQ multiplex PCR; TCRdb has only the in-frame clones, and not every one. Clone size and the V and J calls come from that table; the DNA yielded D and trimming. The sample lists some 150,000 clones, roughly nine tenths occurring once. Germline assignment: CDR1 KGHSH and CDR2 LQKENI. The V gene lost 2 bases and the J gene lost 0 bases, with 7 bases spanning the gap. This CDR3 spans 14 amino acids. This TCR derives from a woman aged 55-69 years with active or convalescent COVID-19. The sample consisted of peripheral blood. The chain recombines TRBV18 with TRBJ1-1; a weak D match, TRBD1 (5 bases). Written as DNA, the CDR3 is TGTGCCAGCTCACCAAACAGGTTGAACACTGAAGCTTTCTTT. It is translated as CASSPNRLNTEAFF.